Each of the 20 T cell receptor beta chains below was sequenced from the same sample in a study of control samples from healthy donors and cancer patients. The repertoire was sequenced with immunoSEQ multiplex PCR; TCRdb's copy has only in-frame clones and lacks some. This table has approximately 90,000 clones, approximately 89% appearing once. The sequencing input was blood. These receptors were taken from a man aged 25-45 years in good health.

The chain is built from TRBV5-4 and TRBJ1-1, with D perhaps TRBD1 (5 bases). Trimming took 4 bases from V and 1 from J, leaving 11 bases between them. Germline loops: CDR1 SGHNT, CDR2 YYREEE (reference sequence). The CDR3 runs 14 residues. CDR3 bases: TGTGCCAGCAGCGTCCGGGACTGGAACACTGAAGCTTTCTTT. Protein sequence: CASSVRDWNTEAFF.

V usage is TRBV7-9 and J usage is TRBJ1-1; D remains unclear. Between the trimmed V and J ends, which lost 1 base and 1 base, there was a span of 4 bases. Germline CDR1 and CDR2: SEHNR and FQNEAQ (reference sequence). The CDR3 length is 13 residues. The CDR3 nucleotides read TGTGCCAGCAGCTTAGATCCGAACACTGAAGCTTTCTTT. Translation gives CASSLDPNTEAFF.

The chain uses TRBV29-1 and TRBJ2-1; D gene ambiguous. V was pared by 6 bases and J by 0 bases, with 15 bases between. The CDR3 is 15 residues long. CDR1 is SQVTM, CDR2 ANQGSEA, per germline. CDR3 DNA: TGCAGCGTCCGACTTGCCACGAGCTCCTACAATGAGCAGTTCTTC. This gives the protein CSVRLATSSYNEQFF.

This chain joins TRBV5-4 and TRBJ2-5; 7 bases are shared with TRBD1. The V and J ends lost 3 bases and 5 bases, in that order; junction bases with no gene match: 10. Looked up from germline, CDR1 is SGHNT and CDR2 is YYREEE (reference sequence). The CDR3 totals 15 residues. The CDR3 here is CASSSPNRGRETQYF. Here the CDR3 DNA reads TGTGCCAGCAGCTCTCCAAACAGGGGTCGGGAGACCCAGTACTTC.

The V call is TRBV7-9, the J call TRBJ2-3; 8 nucleotides agree with TRBD2. J gave up 2 bases and V 1 base, and 11 bases lay outside the gene matches. This CDR3 has 18 residues. Germline V CDR1 and CDR2: SEHNR, FQNEAQ (reference sequence). This CDR3 reads CASSLGVAGSWDTDTQYF. DNA for the CDR3: TGTGCCAGCAGCTTAGGGGTAGCGGGGTCTTGGGACACAGATACGCAGTATTTT.

This chain uses TRBV9 with TRBJ1-5; D is unresolved. This CDR3 is built from 14 residues. The V gene lost 3 bases and the J gene lost 0 bases, with 7 bases spanning the gap. Germline CDR1 is SGDLS and CDR2 is YYNGEE. For the CDR3, the DNA is TGTGCCAGCAGCGCGTCAGTTAGCAATCAGCCCCAGCATTTT. It specifies CASSASVSNQPQHF.

The V and J genes are TRBV27 and TRBJ1-6, with 7 nucleotides matching TRBD1. Germline CDR1 is MNHEY and CDR2 is SMNVEV (reference sequence). The V gene end was trimmed by 4 bases and the J gene end by 7 bases; junction bases not matched to a gene: 7. This CDR3 region has 15 residues. The CDR3 loop is CASSSRTGWNSPLHF. CDR3 DNA sequence: TGTGCCAGCAGTTCGCGGACAGGTTGGAATTCACCCCTCCACTTT.

The chain recombines TRBV10-3 with TRBJ1-2; 8 bases align to TRBD1. The CDR3 contains 18 residues. The V gene's germline CDR1 is ENHRY and CDR2 SYGVKD. The V segment lost 1 base and the J segment 2 bases; nucleotides outside the gene matches: 12. The CDR3 bases are TGTGCCATCAGTGAGTGGGGCAGGGGGCAAGATTTGAACTATGGCTACACCTTC. This sequence encodes CAISEWGRGQDLNYGYTF.

CDR3 protein: CATSTLAGGRSDTQYF. The CDR3 DNA sequence: TGTGCCACCAGTACCTTAGCGGGGGGGCGTTCAGATACGCAGTATTTT. This chain links TRBV24-1 with TRBJ2-3; 11 nucleotides match TRBD2. Trimming cost V 6 bases and J 4 bases; bases outside gene matches: 8. CDR1 KGHDR and CDR2 SFDVKD come from the germline V gene. This CDR3 is built from 16 residues.

The chain joins TRBV24-1 to TRBJ2-4, with 7 bases aligning to TRBD1. This CDR3 has 13 residues. Germline assignment: CDR1 KGHDR and CDR2 SFDVKD. V trimming: 5 bases; J trimming: 13 bases; junction bases outside the gene matches: 10. CDR3 DNA: TGTGCCACCAGTGCCTCCTCAGGGGGATGGCAGTACTTC. It codes for CATSASSGGWQYF.

The chain uses TRBV9 and TRBJ2-3; a weak D match, TRBD2 (6 bases). Germline V gene lookup returns CDR1 SGDLS and CDR2 YYNGEE. The CDR3 contains 15 residues. The V end was cut by 1 base, the J end by 0 bases, with 9 bases between. The DNA for the CDR3 is TGTGCCAGCAGCGTAAGGGCGGGGAGCACAGATACGCAGTATTTT. Protein sequence: CASSVRAGSTDTQYF.

The chain couples TRBV27 to TRBJ1-2; 10 bases are a match to TRBD1. CDR3 size: 14 residues. The V gene's germline CDR1 is MNHEY and CDR2 SMNVEV (reference sequence). With 4 bases clipped from V and 2 bases from J, the junction kept 1 base outside the gene matches. CDR3 in DNA: TGTGCCAGCAGTTCGGACAGGGGGAACTATGGCTACACCTTC. It codes for CASSSDRGNYGYTF.

The rearrangement links TRBV14 to TRBJ1-1, with D maybe TRBD1 (5 bases). In germline, CDR1 is SGHDN, CDR2 FVKESK. CDR3 length equals 13 residues. The ends were cut back, 4 bases at V and 10 bases at J, with 16 bases in the middle. This CDR3 is CASSPDIRGGAFF. The CDR3 DNA follows: TGTGCCAGCAGCCCAGACATAAGGGGAGGAGCTTTCTTT.

V and J are TRBV7-6 and TRBJ1-2, with D perhaps matching TRBD1 (5 bases). The germline CDR1 and CDR2 sequences are SGHVS and FNYEAQ. Trimming took 5 bases from V and 3 from J, leaving 19 bases between them. This CDR3 is built from 16 residues. In DNA, the CDR3 is TGTGCCAGCAGCCCCGAGGGCGGCAGGGCCTACTATGGCTACACCTTC. Amino acids: CASSPEGGRAYYGYTF.

CDR3 nucleotides: TGTGCCAGCTCGCGGACAAGCGGGACAGGGGAAGGTTCACCCCTCCACTTT. It translates to CASSRTSGTGEGSPLHF. The rearrangement joins TRBV18 to TRBJ1-6, with 10 bases identical to TRBD1. V was pared by 6 bases and J by 9 bases, with 14 bases of the junction left unmatched. Germline CDR1 reads KGHSH; CDR2 reads LQKENI. This CDR3 is 17 amino acids long.

The chain couples TRBV19 to TRBJ1-3, with D unclear. From germline, CDR1 is LNHDA and CDR2 SQIVND (reference sequence). The CDR3 is made up of 13 amino acids. V lost 6 bases, J lost 0 bases, and 6 bases lay in between. CDR3 loop: CASRLFSGNTIYF. The CDR3 nucleotides are TGTGCCAGTAGGCTATTCTCTGGAAACACCATATATTTT.

This chain links TRBV3-1 (or the pseudogene TRBV3-2) with TRBJ2-1; weak D call: TRBD1 (5 bases). V lost 1 base, J lost 0 bases, and 10 bases lay in between. The CDR3 runs to 16 residues. Germline V gives CDR1 LGHDT, CDR2 YNNKEL (reference sequence). This chain's CDR3 is CASSQAPQGSYNEQFF. CDR3 in DNA: TGTGCCAGCAGCCAAGCCCCCCAGGGCTCCTACAATGAGCAGTTCTTC.

The chain links TRBV14 to TRBJ2-7, with 12 bases matching TRBD1. Germline loops: CDR1 SGHDN, CDR2 FVKESK. Losses at the gene ends were 3 bases for V and 6 bases for J; bases not matched to a gene: 6. This CDR3 is 15 amino acids long. CDR3 protein: CASSHSGQGAGEQYV. The CDR3 DNA reads as TGTGCCAGCAGCCATTCGGGACAGGGGGCGGGCGAGCAGTACGTC.

The chain links TRBV27 to TRBJ1-1, with TRBD1 matching 7 bases. Germline-derived CDR1 and CDR2 are MNHEY and SMNVEV (reference sequence). Losses at the gene ends were 3 bases for V and 1 base for J; bases not matched to a gene: 5. The CDR3 runs to 15 residues. This chain's CDR3 is CASSLGQWTNTEAFF. The CDR3, as DNA: TGTGCCAGCAGTTTGGGACAGTGGACGAACACTGAAGCTTTCTTT.

The chain couples TRBV10-3 to TRBJ2-5, with 7 bases matching TRBD1. Germline assignment: CDR1 ENHRY and CDR2 SYGVKD. Losses at the gene ends were 6 bases for V and 5 bases for J; bases not matched to a gene: 6. The CDR3 consists of 13 residues. The CDR3 sequence: CAIRGTGEETQYF. CDR3 in DNA: TGTGCCATCAGGGGAACAGGGGAGGAGACCCAGTACTTC.